This T cell receptor (beta chain) is drawn from a study of blood T cell repertoires in COVID-19. Overall study: The analysed material was cDNA or gDNA that came from T cells, B-cell-depleted T cells, or PBMCs.

There are 12 residues in the CDR3. Between the trimmed V and J ends, which lost 5 bases and 8 bases, there was a span of 12 bases. The germline V gene has CDR1 SEHNR and CDR2 FQNEAQ (reference sequence). Those who participated ranged in age from roughly 18 to 89 years and resided in roughly 26 US areas. Assay used: immunoSEQ multiplex PCR; TCRdb lists only in-frame clones, some missing. The data show over 200,000 clones, approximately 84% seen once. The clonotype comes from a young man who had recovered from COVID-19. The chain uses TRBV7-9 and TRBJ1-1; the D is unclear. Material: PBMCs or T cells enriched from blood (not recorded which). CDR3 nucleotides: TGTGCCAGCAGCCCACGGACGGGGGAAGCTTTCTTT. The encoded protein is CASSPRTGEAFF.